The 25 T cell receptor beta chains below were found in one sample sequenced in a study of blood T cell repertoires in COVID-19. Measured with immunoSEQ multiplex PCR; TCRdb has only the in-frame clones, and not every one. This repertoire shows hundreds of thousands of clones, 70% to 90% found once; its top ten account for around 1.3%. The source material was PBMCs or T cells enriched from blood (not recorded which). The receptors stem from a woman aged 40 to 55 with acute COVID-19.

V is TRBV28 and J is TRBJ1-5; no firm D call. There are 13 residues in the CDR3. Germline CDR1 MDHEN, CDR2 SYDVKM. V lost 7 bases and J 1 base, leaving 8 bases between the germline ends. For the CDR3, the DNA is TGTGCCAGCACCGGGGTAAGCAATCAGCCCCAGCATTTT. Translation: CASTGVSNQPQHF.

This chain joins TRBV3-1 (or the pseudogene TRBV3-2) and TRBJ2-1, with 10 bases identical to TRBD2. This CDR3 is built from 15 residues. Germline CDR1 reads LGHDT; CDR2 reads YNNKEL (reference sequence). V dropped 2 bases and J dropped 8; count of bases not matched to a gene: 6. This CDR3 is CASSQLLAGEDEQFF. CDR3 DNA: TGTGCCAGCAGCCAACTGCTAGCGGGAGAGGATGAGCAGTTCTTC.

The rearrangement links TRBV6-4 to TRBJ2-3; the D gene is possibly TRBD1 (5 bases). The CDR3 sequence is 14 residues long. Per germline, CDR1 MRHNA and CDR2 SNTAGT. V gave up 4 bases and J gave up 8 bases, with 16 bases separating them. CDR3 DNA: TGTGCCAGCAGTGGACAGTTCGGATCAATTACGCAGTATTTT. It is translated as CASSGQFGSITQYF.

CDR3 protein: CASSGGTSGSLTTDTQYF. The CDR3 bases are TGTGCCAGCAGCGGAGGGACTAGCGGGAGCCTCACCACAGATACGCAGTATTTT. The rearrangement uses TRBV9 and TRBJ2-3, with 14 nucleotides matching TRBD2. Germline CDR1 is SGDLS and CDR2 is YYNGEE. Trimming took 3 bases from V and 2 from J; bases not matched to a gene: 8. There are 18 residues in the CDR3.

The chain couples TRBV5-8 to TRBJ1-1; D is unclear. The CDR3 has 14 residues. V lost 1 base and J 4 bases, leaving 11 bases between the germline ends. Germline V gene lookup returns CDR1 SGHTS and CDR2 YDEGEE. The CDR3 nucleotides read TGTGCCAGCAGCTTGACGGGGTTGGGCACTGAAGCTTTCTTT. It is translated as CASSLTGLGTEAFF.

V and J are TRBV4-3 and TRBJ2-5, with 8 bases fitting TRBD1. The trim removed 1 base at V and 3 bases at J, leaving 1 base unmatched. The CDR3 loop spans 14 amino acids. Looked up from germline, CDR1 is LGHNA and CDR2 is YSLEER. CDR3 region: CASSQGGQEETQYF. The CDR3, as DNA: TGCGCCAGCAGCCAAGGGGGACAGGAAGAGACCCAGTACTTC.

The gene calls are TRBV12-3 or TRBV12-4 and TRBJ2-4; tentative D call: TRBD1 (5 bases). V was pared by 2 bases and J by 9 bases, with 11 bases between. This CDR3 has 13 residues. CDR3 residues: CASSLYRTGIQYF. CDR3 coding DNA: TGTGCCAGCAGTTTATACAGGACGGGCATTCAGTACTTC.

This rearrangement joins TRBV24-1 to TRBJ2-2; 11 bases fit TRBD1. Losses at the gene ends were 4 bases for V and 13 bases for J; bases not matched to a gene: 10. The length of the CDR3 is 15 residues. The germline gives CDR1 KGHDR, CDR2 SFDVKD. CDR3 sequence reads: CATSDAGQGAQRLFF. The CDR3 nucleotides read TGTGCCACCAGTGACGCAGGACAGGGGGCGCAGAGGCTGTTTTTT.

This chain connects TRBV6-2 or TRBV6-3 to TRBJ2-7, with 10 bases fitting TRBD2. The J segment lost 4 bases and the V segment lost 0 bases, leaving 6 bases of the junction unmatched. This CDR3 has 16 amino acids. Germline loops: CDR1 MNHEY, CDR2 SVGEGT. The CDR3 here is CASSYSRTSGGYEQYV. CDR3 in DNA: TGTGCCAGCAGTTACTCCCGGACTAGCGGAGGATACGAGCAGTACGTC.

The rearrangement links TRBV18 to TRBJ2-7; a weak D match, TRBD1 (5 bases). V was trimmed by 4 bases and J by 3 bases, leaving 16 bases between them. From germline, CDR1 is KGHSH and CDR2 LQKENI. The CDR3 extends over 15 amino acids. CDR3 region: CASSRNRLPDYEQYV. CDR3 nucleotide sequence: TGTGCCAGCTCACGCAACAGGTTACCGGACTACGAGCAGTACGTC.

The chain combines TRBV3-1 (or the pseudogene TRBV3-2) with TRBJ2-3, with a possible D match to TRBD2 (5 bases). The CDR3 runs to 14 residues. CDR1 and CDR2 (germline): LGHDT, YNNKEL (reference sequence). The V end lost 4 bases, the J end lost 1 base, and 9 bases lay between the germline ends. This CDR3 reads CASSPGLRTDTQYF. The DNA for the CDR3 is TGTGCCAGCAGCCCAGGACTCCGCACAGATACGCAGTATTTT.

This chain uses TRBV5-8 with TRBJ2-2; 10 bases are shared with TRBD1. Trimming removed 3 bases from V and 6 bases from J; junction bases left unmatched: 8. This CDR3 is built from 16 residues. Germline V gives CDR1 SGHTS, CDR2 YDEGEE. CDR3 DNA: TGTGCCAGCAGCTCGGGCCCCGGGACAGGGGCCGGGGAGCTGTTTTTT. It codes for CASSSGPGTGAGELFF.

V and J are TRBV15 and TRBJ1-1; D ambiguous. Trimming took 1 base from V and 3 from J, leaving 6 bases between them. The CDR3 covers 13 residues. Per germline, CDR1 LNHNV and CDR2 YYDKDF (reference sequence). The CDR3 loop reads CATSRGLYTEAFF. CDR3 DNA: TGTGCCACCAGCAGAGGTCTTTACACTGAAGCTTTCTTT.

The sample holds a few counts of this clone. The chain links TRBV28 to TRBJ1-3; D is perhaps TRBD1 (5 bases). Trimming pared 3 bases from V and 4 bases from J, leaving 10 bases between. Germline values: CDR1 MDHEN, CDR2 SYDVKM. The CDR3 extends over 14 amino acids. The CDR3 DNA reads as TGTGCCAGCAGTTTTTCGGCAGGGGGAAACACCATATATTTT. Translated: CASSFSAGGNTIYF.

This chain links TRBV5-1 with TRBJ2-1, with D perhaps matching TRBD2 (6 bases). V lost 1 base and J 8 bases, leaving 16 bases between the germline ends. This CDR3 spans 15 amino acids. CDR1 SGHRS and CDR2 YFSETQ come from the germline V gene. This chain's CDR3 is CASSLLTEGRYEQFF. The CDR3 nucleotides are TGCGCCAGCAGCTTGTTAACGGAGGGGAGGTATGAGCAGTTCTTC. Variable domain in full (rest from reference TRBV5-1 and TRBJ2-1): KAGVTQTPRYLIKTRGQQVTLSCSPISGHRSVSWYQQTPGQGLQFLFEYFSETQRNKGNFPGRFSGRQFSNSRSEMNVSTLELGDSALYLCASSLLTEGRYEQFFGPGTRLTVL.

The V gene is TRBV15, the J gene TRBJ2-7; a possible D gene is TRBD2 (6 bases). CDR1 LNHNV and CDR2 YYDKDF come from the germline V gene (reference sequence). The CDR3 totals 17 residues. Trimming took off 0 bases at V and 0 bases at J, with 15 bases between the two ends. The CDR3 DNA follows: TGTGCCACCAGCAGAGATATGTCACGGGGGATCTCCTACGAGCAGTACTTC. The encoded protein is CATSRDMSRGISYEQYF.

The chain links TRBV29-1 to TRBJ2-5; TRBD1 matches 8 bases. The CDR3 contains 13 residues. Unmatched junction bases numbered 9, after V lost 7 bases and J lost 5 bases. From germline, CDR1 is SQVTM and CDR2 ANQGSEA. CDR3 coding DNA: TGCAGCGCCGCTCGGACAGGGCGGGAGACCCAGTACTTC. Translating gives CSAARTGRETQYF.

V and J are TRBV19 and TRBJ1-2, with D tentatively TRBD1 (6 bases). Trimming removed 3 bases from V and 1 base from J, with 18 bases in between. The germline V gene encodes CDR1 LNHDA and CDR2 SQIVND (reference sequence). This CDR3 is built from 17 residues. The CDR3 bases are TGTGCCAGTAGTATCACACAGGGTTACCTCTTTAACTATGGCTACACCTTC. Protein product: CASSITQGYLFNYGYTF.

This chain joins TRBV6-5 and TRBJ2-7; TRBD2 might be the D (5 bases). Germline CDR1 reads MNHEY; CDR2 reads SVGAGI. The CDR3 length is 14 residues. Trimming stripped 5 bases from V and 0 bases from J, with 11 bases between. CDR3 amino acids: CASSRRLSSYEQYF. The DNA for the CDR3 is TGTGCCAGCAGTCGACGACTAAGCTCCTACGAGCAGTACTTC.

The chain is built from TRBV2 and TRBJ2-1, with 7 positions matching TRBD2. This CDR3 has 14 amino acids. V trimming: 4 bases; J trimming: 4 bases; junction bases outside the gene matches: 4. Germline assignment: CDR1 SNHLY and CDR2 FYNNEI. The CDR3, as DNA: TGTGCCAGCAGTGTCTCCGGGGGGTACAATGAGCAGTTCTTC. This gives the protein CASSVSGGYNEQFF. Together with reference TRBV2 and TRBJ2-1, the CDR3 gives the full variable domain: EPEVTQTPSHQVTQMGQEVILRCVPISNHLYFYWYRQILGQKVEFLVSFYNNEISEKSEIFDDQFSVERPDGSNFTLKIRSTKLEDSAMYFCASSVSGGYNEQFFGPGTRLTVL.

This chain connects TRBV28 to TRBJ2-1; 11 nucleotides agree with TRBD1. The V segment lost 7 bases and the J segment 6 bases; nucleotides outside the gene matches: 14. Per germline, CDR1 MDHEN and CDR2 SYDVKM. The CDR3 totals 17 residues. The CDR3: CASKGQGAKLVGNEQFF. CDR3 in DNA: TGTGCCAGCAAAGGACAGGGGGCTAAGCTGGTCGGCAATGAGCAGTTCTTC.

The chain is built from TRBV30 and TRBJ2-3; 8 bases match TRBD2. This CDR3 has 13 amino acids. The ends lost 3 bases at V and 1 base at J; junction bases unmatched: 0. Germline assignment: CDR1 GTSNPN and CDR2 SVGIG (reference sequence). CDR3 nucleotide sequence: TGTGCCTGGAGGACTAGCGGCACAGATACGCAGTATTTT. Protein sequence: CAWRTSGTDTQYF. The complete variable domain, with remaining parts taken from reference TRBV30 and TRBJ2-3, reads SQTIHQWPATLVQPVGSPLSLECTVEGTSNPNLYWYRQAAGRGLQLLFYSVGIGQISSEVPQNLSASRPQDRQFILSSKKLLLSDSGFYLCAWRTSGTDTQYFGPGTRLTVL.

V is TRBV7-9 and J is TRBJ1-4; the match to TRBD1 covers 7 bases. The CDR3 totals 16 residues. Germline V CDR1 and CDR2: SEHNR, FQNEAQ (reference sequence). V was clipped by 4 bases and J by 4 bases; unmatched bases: 9. The CDR3, as DNA: TGTGCCAGCAGCTACCGAAACAGGGGACTTAATGAAAAACTGTTTTTT. Translation gives CASSYRNRGLNEKLFF. Full variable domain (outside the CDR3, taken from reference TRBV7-9 and TRBJ1-4): DTGVSQNPRHKITKRGQNVTFRCDPISEHNRLYWYRQTLGQGPEFLTYFQNEAQLEKSRLLSDRFSAERPKGSFSTLEIQRTEQGDSAMYLCASSYRNRGLNEKLFFGSGTQLSVL.

V usage is TRBV13 and J usage is TRBJ2-4, with D possibly being TRBD2 (5 bases). Trimming removed 0 bases at V and 3 bases at J, with 15 bases between. The CDR3 extends over 17 amino acids. Germline values: CDR1 PRHDT, CDR2 FYEKMQ (reference sequence). Written as DNA, the CDR3 is TGTGCCAGCAGCTTAGGTCGCGGGTATTCGGGCAAAAACATTCAGTACTTC. It yields the protein CASSLGRGYSGKNIQYF. The full variable domain, completed using reference TRBV13 and TRBJ2-4, is AAGVIQSPRHLIKEKRETATLKCYPIPRHDTVYWYQQGPGQDPQFLISFYEKMQSDKGSIPDRFSAQQFSDYHSELNMSSLELGDSALYFCASSLGRGYSGKNIQYFGAGTRLSVL.

The chain employs TRBV7-2 and TRBJ2-1; no definite D call. CDR1 and CDR2 (germline): SGHTA, FQGNSA. V was cut by 5 bases and J by 5 bases, with 10 bases left in between. This CDR3 contains 13 residues. The CDR3 here is CASSPYIHNEQFF. CDR3 DNA: TGTGCCAGCAGCCCTTATATCCACAATGAGCAGTTCTTC.